This section outlines one T cell receptor beta chain sequence together with its context. The antigen it binds to is not known. Per-nucleotide qualities are absent, and no much larger clonotype sits a single base away. The donors were healthy, HIV-negative adults who had no recently reported acute infections or vaccinations. Only Caucasian adults living in Nashville, Tennessee, USA were represented among the donors. CD4+ T cells were enriched through magnetic negative selection, after which naive cells were positively selected on CD45RA and the remaining negative fraction served as the memory subset. After blood collection by leukapheresis, PBMCs were isolated using Ficoll-Histopaque density gradient centrifugation and then cryopreserved in the vapor phase of liquid nitrogen. Analytical flow cytometry was used to check the purity and quantity of each magnetically sorted T cell population. Each sorted fraction had its genomic DNA isolated and then quantified by UV absorbance on a Nanodrop 2000c.

The data derive from a study of shared clonotypes between healthy human individuals (dated by TCRdb to between 2020 and 2021). Broadly, across the study: The cohort comprised a couple of women and three men aged 18 to 49 years. For each donor, three plates each were used for CD4 naive and CD4 memory, two plates were used for CD8 naive, and one plate was used for CD8 memory. Blood TCR repertoires of four to six healthy adults were deeply sequenced to estimate repertoire size and the extent of clonotype sharing between individuals. To increase sequencing depth and limit assay-specific biases, different laboratories used diverse techniques to prepare libraries and sequence TCR repertoires. Leukapheresis yielded between about 0.85 and 10 billion PBMCs per donor. Overall study results and their limits: The small number of donors limited the genetic and exposure-history diversity represented. Larger estimated clonotype richness was generally found for naive subsets than for memory subsets. Rarefaction of sorted-subset datasets indicated incomplete sequencing despite the large sequencing depth. Sampling was restricted to blood, and TCR repertoires in tissues likely differ from the TCR repertoires found in blood. Across a handful of donors, roughly 5% of naive CD4, approximately 3.6% of naive CD8, roughly 2.3% of memory CD4, and roughly 0.41% of memory CD8 clonotypes were shared. Higher generation probabilities were observed for clonotypes shared by all four sorted-subset donors than for non-shared clonotypes. Pairwise subsampling indicated that sequencing depth was expected to affect the degree of clonotype sharing among donors.

As encoded in the germline V gene, CDR1 is SNHLY while CDR2 is FYNNEI. From cysteine to phenylalanine, the CDR3 is 13 amino acids long. The entry retains the CDR3 DNA only, 39 bases that are in frame from base 1. Germline trimming: 5 bases from V, 5 bases from J; junction bases outside gene matches: 3. TCR CDR3 regions were amplified from genomic DNA by multiplex PCR using the deep immunoSEQ assay. For each cell subset, the extracted genomic DNA was distributed evenly across all wells of several immunoSEQ 96-well plates, and each plate served as one replicate. For sorted subsets, approximately 190 ng of genomic DNA, equivalent to tens of thousands of T cell genomes, went into each replicate PCR. The purified libraries were quantified using a Qubit 3.0 fluorometer, sized with a Bioanalyzer 2100, and then quantified again using the KAPA Library Quantification kit. Every immunoSEQ 96-well plate was sequenced on a dedicated single-read 150-cycle Illumina NextSeq 550 flow cell. The authors processed their data as follows. The immunoSEQ output contained only junctional sequences without quality scores, so filtering could not match that applied to full-length reads. Sequences were annotated with PyIR, a Python wrapper for IgBLAST v1.9, and V/J genes and CDR3 were assigned using IMGT germline references. Any read was removed if the V/J assignment was weak (E-value above 1e-6), the CDR3 was missing, or the read contained stop codons, out-of-frame junctions, or ambiguous translated residues. V3J clonotypes were defined as sequences sharing the same inferred V gene, J gene, and CDR3 amino acid sequence. To compute the percentage overlap between repertoires, the number of shared unique clonotypes was divided by the size of the smaller repertoire. Richness of each repertoire was evaluated using RTK rarefaction, the Chao1 estimator, and Recon v2.1 estimates of unobserved clonotypes. For all TCRbeta clonotypes obtained by the gDNA method from several donors, generation probabilities were computed with OLGA. The table comes from immuneACCESS by way of TCRdb, which keeps in-frame sequences with V and J called. Part of the clones is missing from these tables; in studies checked, under half for an unresolved V gene and the rest for unknown reasons. The V and J calls and clone size were taken over from that table, and D and trimming were inferred from the DNA. The sample records more than 2,000,000 clones, roughly 92% of which are singletons. Jointly, the top ten make up around 0.14% of the sample.

Sequencing was done on a sample of naive CD4+ T cells sorted from blood. In light of the paper, this sample's cell subset or site label describes: CD45RA+ positively selected. The sequence was obtained from a man between 18 and 35 years old in good health. This sequence uses TRBV2 and TRBJ1-2; TRBD1 lines up with 9 middle nucleotides. For the CDR3, the sequence is CASSSQGAYGYTF. In nucleotide form, the sequence is TGTGCCAGCAGTTCACAGGGGGCGTATGGCTACACCTTC.